The following is a T cell receptor (beta chain) sequence with its context. No antigen is known for it. The source of the sample is a study of cytomegalovirus exposure and HLA in healthy donors. Study outcomes and limitations: High sensitivity and specificity were reportedly achieved when the classifier diagnosed cytomegalovirus status. The study designated some 180 TCR beta chains cytomegalovirus-associated.

With V trimmed by 6 bases and J by 10 bases, 11 bases remained unmatched. This CDR3 comprises 14 residues. Germline V lookup: CDR1 KGHSH, CDR2 LQKENI. Data came from immunoSEQ multiplex PCR; TCRdb stores just in-frame clones and leaves some out. The data show 110,000 to 150,000 clones, about 94% seen once. The donors were part of the approximately 120-subject validation cohort, which stood apart from the 666-subject first cohort. The clonotype comes from a man aged 18 to 29 in good health and CMV-seropositive. The rearrangement joins TRBV18 to TRBJ2-1, with 8 bases aligning to TRBD1. The sample was PBMCs. The CDR3 sequence is CASSSGTGSQEQFF. CDR3 bases: TGTGCCAGCTCCTCCGGGACAGGCTCCCAGGAGCAGTTCTTC.